The 9 T cell receptor beta chains below come from one sample, sequenced in a study of cytomegalovirus exposure and HLA in healthy donors. Only in-frame clones appear in the TCRdb table, and some are missing; sequencing was by immunoSEQ multiplex PCR. In the table there are hundreds of thousands of clones, approximately 88% of which are singletons. The sample was PBMCs. These receptors all stem from a woman between 25 and 40 years old in good health and CMV-seropositive.

CDR3 DNA sequence: TGTGCCAGCAGCCCCCGTGGGGCAAGGGGGAGGCCCACTGAAGCTTTCTTT. Its translation is CASSPRGARGRPTEAFF. The J gene is TRBJ1-1, the V gene TRBV9, with D maybe TRBD1 (6 bases). The CDR3 runs to 17 residues. V shed 4 bases and J shed 4 bases, with 23 bases lying between them. In germline, CDR1 is SGDLS, CDR2 YYNGEE.

The chain links TRBV7-2 to TRBJ1-1; D is unclear. This CDR3 comprises 13 residues. The germline gives CDR1 SGHTA, CDR2 FQGNSA. V gave up 3 bases and J gave up 1 base, with 6 bases separating them. Here the CDR3 DNA reads TGTGCCAGCAGCTTGATCGAGAACACTGAAGCTTTCTTT. Translation: CASSLIENTEAFF.

This clone came up many times. The rearrangement uses TRBV28 and TRBJ2-7, with D possibly matching TRBD1 (5 bases). Germline V gives CDR1 MDHEN, CDR2 SYDVKM. V lost 5 bases and J lost 5, with 10 bases in between. This CDR3 has 12 amino acids. The CDR3 DNA follows: TGTGCCAGCAGTCGTGACAGAAACGAGCAGTACTTC. It translates to CASSRDRNEQYF.

The J gene is TRBJ1-2, the V gene TRBV9; maybe TRBD1 (5 bases). The CDR3 runs to 12 residues. V was shortened by 6 bases and J by 4 bases, with 10 bases between the two germline ends. Germline CDR1 is SGDLS and CDR2 is YYNGEE. This chain's CDR3 is CASTGSAYGYTF. The DNA for the CDR3 is TGTGCCAGCACAGGGTCGGCCTATGGCTACACCTTC.

The chain links TRBV7-9 to TRBJ2-7, with 8 positions matching TRBD1. The germline CDR1 and CDR2 sequences are SEHNR and FQNEAQ (reference sequence). The CDR3 is made up of 15 amino acids. V lost 0 bases and J lost 2; bases outside the gene matches: 3. The CDR3 loop reads CASSLAQTGAYEQYF. The CDR3 coding sequence is TGTGCCAGCAGCTTAGCGCAGACAGGGGCCTACGAGCAGTACTTC.

This chain uses TRBV28 with TRBJ2-2; 10 nucleotides align to TRBD1. This CDR3 is 15 amino acids long. The germline CDR1 and CDR2 sequences are MDHEN and SYDVKM. With V trimmed by 3 bases and J by 3 bases, 1 base remained unmatched. The CDR3 nucleotides read TGTGCCAGCAGTTTTGGGACAGGGGACACCGGGGAGCTGTTTTTT. Translation: CASSFGTGDTGELFF.

The chain has TRBV9 and TRBJ1-3, with D possibly matching TRBD1 (6 bases). Trimming took 3 bases from V and 0 from J, leaving 10 bases between them. The germline V gene has CDR1 SGDLS and CDR2 YYNGEE. This CDR3 has 15 residues. The CDR3 loop is CASSGGQLSGNTIYF. The CDR3 DNA reads as TGTGCCAGCAGCGGAGGACAGCTCTCTGGAAACACCATATATTTT.

The chain carries TRBV7-2 and TRBJ2-7, with D unresolved. The CDR3 loop spans 14 amino acids. From germline, CDR1 is SGHTA and CDR2 FQGNSA. Trimming pared 0 bases from V and 11 bases from J, leaving 17 bases between. This chain's CDR3 is CASSLAPGPSDEYF. The CDR3 nucleotides read TGTGCCAGCAGCTTAGCCCCCGGGCCGAGCGACGAGTACTTC.

The J gene is TRBJ2-2, the V gene TRBV30, with D possibly matching TRBD2 (6 bases). In germline, CDR1 is GTSNPN, CDR2 SVGIG (reference sequence). The CDR3 totals 15 residues. V was clipped by 3 bases and J by 3 bases, with 14 bases between them. The CDR3 DNA is TGTGCCTGGAGCATTGGGACTGTCCACACCGGGGAGCTGTTTTTT. Its protein product is CAWSIGTVHTGELFF.